Shown below are 17 T cell receptor beta chains from a single sample sequenced in a study of blood T cell repertoires in COVID-19. Produced via immunoSEQ multiplex PCR; TCRdb's table is partial and in-frame only. Of 150,000 to 200,000 clones listed, 65% to 80% were seen once; the top ten hold about 13%. Sequences were obtained from peripheral blood. The source is a man aged 45-65 years who had recovered from COVID-19.

This chain links TRBV7-8 with TRBJ2-1; weak D call: TRBD2 (5 bases). CDR3 length equals 14 residues. The germline gives CDR1 SGHVS, CDR2 FQNEAQ. The V end lost 7 bases, the J end lost 4 bases, and 14 bases lay between the germline ends. The CDR3 protein is CASNPRDAYNEQFF. The CDR3 nucleotides are TGTGCCAGCAATCCCCGGGATGCTTACAATGAGCAGTTCTTC.

Only a few counts were recorded for this clone. The rearrangement uses TRBV9 and TRBJ2-1, with TRBD2 matching over 7 bases. The length of the CDR3 is 16 residues. Germline V CDR1 and CDR2: SGDLS, YYNGEE. With 2 bases clipped from V and 0 bases from J, the junction kept 5 bases outside the gene matches. In DNA, the CDR3 is TGTGCCAGCAGCGTTTCTAGCGGCTACTCCTACAATGAGCAGTTCTTC. Translated: CASSVSSGYSYNEQFF.

The chain couples TRBV14 to TRBJ2-7, with D unresolved. CDR1 is SGHDN, CDR2 FVKESK, per germline. V shed 5 bases and J shed 2 bases, with 16 bases lying between them. The length of the CDR3 is 15 residues. CDR3 region: CASSSIHKPPYEQYF. The CDR3 DNA reads TGTGCCAGCAGCTCTATCCATAAACCCCCCTACGAGCAGTACTTC. The full variable domain, with the rest looked up from reference TRBV14 and TRBJ2-7, is EAGVTQFPSHSVIEKGQTVTLRCDPISGHDNLYWYRRVMGKEIKFLLHFVKESKQDESGMPNNRFLAERTGGTYSTLKVQPAELEDSGVYFCASSSIHKPPYEQYFGPGTRLTVT.

The chain recombines TRBV11-2 with TRBJ2-5, with 12 bases identical to TRBD2. This CDR3 is 17 amino acids long. Germline loops: CDR1 SGHAT, CDR2 FQNNGV. The J segment lost 4 bases and the V segment lost 1 base, leaving 7 bases of the junction unmatched. CDR3 nucleotides: TGTGCCAGCAGCTTAGTCCCTAGCGGGAGGGGGTTAGAGACCCAGTACTTC. Translation: CASSLVPSGRGLETQYF.

The gene calls are TRBV12-3 or TRBV12-4 and TRBJ1-3, with D tentatively TRBD1 (6 bases). The CDR3 is 13 amino acids. V lost 3 bases to trimming and J lost 11 bases, with 14 bases between them. CDR3: CASSLTQGIAIYF. CDR3 sequence (DNA): TGTGCCAGCAGTTTGACCCAGGGGATCGCCATATATTTT.

This clone is a singleton in its sample. J is TRBJ2-7 and V is TRBV11-2; 8 positions agree with TRBD1. Trimming removed 6 bases from V and 3 bases from J; junction bases left unmatched: 7. This CDR3 region has 14 residues. Germline assignment: CDR1 SGHAT and CDR2 FQNNGV. Written as DNA, the CDR3 is TGTGCCAGCAGAGACCGGGACAGGATCTACGAGCAGTACTTC. It specifies CASRDRDRIYEQYF.

The CDR3 bases are TGTGCCACCAGCAGACAGACAGGCCTCAATCAGCCCCAGCATTTT. Translating gives CATSRQTGLNQPQHF. The chain recombines TRBV15 with TRBJ1-5, with TRBD1 as a possible D gene (6 bases). The CDR3 consists of 15 residues. Germline V lookup: CDR1 LNHNV, CDR2 YYDKDF (reference sequence). V dropped 2 bases and J dropped 3 bases, with 11 bases sitting between them. The variable domain in full, with the rest retrieved from reference TRBV15 and TRBJ1-5, is DAMVIQNPRYQVTQFGKPVTLSCSQTLNHNVMYWYQQKSSQAPKLLFHYYDKDFNNEADTPDNFQSRRPNTSFCFLDIRSPGLGDTAMYLCATSRQTGLNQPQHFGDGTRLSIL.

In DNA form, the CDR3 reads TGCGCCAGCAGTCAAAGCCCGGATCAGCCCCAGCATTTT. Encoded protein: CASSQSPDQPQHF. The gene calls are TRBV10-1 and TRBJ1-5; D unresolved. V shed 5 bases and J shed 5 bases, with 10 bases lying between them. Germline values: CDR1 WNHNN, CDR2 SYGVQD (reference sequence). This CDR3 contains 13 residues.

This chain joins TRBV7-6 and TRBJ1-2, with TRBD1 identical over 7 bases. Losses at the gene ends were 1 base for V and 1 base for J; bases not matched to a gene: 3. The CDR3 contains 15 residues. Germline CDR1 is SGHVS and CDR2 is FNYEAQ. The DNA for the CDR3 is TGTGCCAGCAGCTTAGTCCGGGACAGTAACTATGGCTACACCTTC. Translation gives CASSLVRDSNYGYTF.

The V gene is TRBV6-4, the J gene TRBJ2-7, with 10 bases lining up with TRBD1. CDR3 length: 15 residues. Germline V gene sequence: CDR1 MRHNA, CDR2 SNTAGT. The V and J ends lost 6 bases and 6 bases, in that order; junction bases with no gene match: 11. The CDR3 nucleotides read TGTGCCAGCAGGCCCGGACAGGGGGTTTACCCCGAGCAGTACTTC. Encoded protein: CASRPGQGVYPEQYF.

In DNA, the CDR3 is TGCGCCAGCAGCTCCTCGACAGGCTTGGGTTATGGCTACACCTTC. Translated: CASSSSTGLGYGYTF. The rearrangement joins TRBV5-1 to TRBJ1-2; the D gene is possibly TRBD1 (6 bases). The CDR3 is made up of 15 amino acids. The V end was cut by 3 bases, the J end by 5 bases, with 17 bases between. CDR1 and CDR2 (germline): SGHRS, YFSETQ.

The chain employs TRBV18 and TRBJ2-7; maybe TRBD1 (5 bases). In germline, CDR1 is KGHSH, CDR2 LQKENI. This CDR3 contains 13 residues. The germline V and J ends were trimmed by 6 bases and 1 base, with 10 bases remaining between them. CDR3 amino acids: CASSPTGSYEQYF. As DNA, the CDR3 is TGTGCCAGCTCGCCTACAGGTTCCTACGAGCAGTACTTC.

V usage is TRBV9 and J usage is TRBJ2-7; D is undetermined. This CDR3 spans 13 amino acids. CDR1 and CDR2 (germline): SGDLS, YYNGEE. The V end was cut by 0 bases, the J end by 5 bases, with 9 bases between. CDR3 amino acids: CASSVGAGNEQYF. CDR3 coding DNA: TGTGCCAGCAGCGTAGGAGCAGGAAACGAGCAGTACTTC.

The chain recombines TRBV3-1 (or the pseudogene TRBV3-2) with TRBJ1-5; 8 bases are shared with TRBD1. The CDR3 spans 14 residues. Germline lookup yields CDR1 LGHDT and CDR2 YNNKEL (reference sequence). V was clipped by 3 bases and J by 7 bases; unmatched bases: 5. The CDR3 sequence is CASSHRGRKQPQHF. The CDR3 DNA sequence: TGTGCCAGCAGCCACAGGGGGCGAAAACAGCCCCAGCATTTT.

J is TRBJ1-2 and V is TRBV3-1 (or the pseudogene TRBV3-2), with 10 bases matching TRBD1. Looked up from germline, CDR1 is LGHDT and CDR2 is YNNKEL (reference sequence). This CDR3 contains 14 residues. J gave up 6 bases and V 4 bases, and 5 bases lay outside the gene matches. The CDR3 nucleotides read TGTGCCAGCAGCCGCAGACAGGGGGCAGATGGCTACACCTTC. Translating gives CASSRRQGADGYTF.

The J gene is TRBJ2-7, the V gene TRBV7-8; D might be TRBD1 (6 bases). The ends were cut back, 6 bases at V and 6 bases at J, with 9 bases in the middle. The CDR3 is 11 residues long. Germline assignment: CDR1 SGHVS and CDR2 FQNEAQ. DNA for the CDR3: TGTGCCAGCAGGGACAGCGTCGAGCAGTACTTC. It encodes CASRDSVEQYF. The whole variable domain, remainder taken from reference TRBV7-8 and TRBJ2-7, is GAGVSQSPRYKVAKRGQDVALRCDPISGHVSLFWYQQALGQGPEFLTYFQNEAQLDKSGLPSDRFFAERPEGSVSTLKIQRTQQEDSAVYLCASRDSVEQYFGPGTRLTVT.

The chain joins TRBV7-3 to TRBJ2-1, with 8 positions matching TRBD1. Germline lookup yields CDR1 SGHTA and CDR2 FQGTGA. The CDR3 length is 13 residues. V shed 5 bases, J shed 10 bases, and the junction held 7 bases outside the gene matches. CDR3 in amino acids: CASSRTRDREQFF. The DNA for the CDR3 is TGTGCCAGCAGCCGGACGCGGGACAGGGAGCAGTTCTTC.